A selection of T cell receptor beta chains follows, all from one sample in a study of blood T cell repertoires in COVID-19. Profiled with immunoSEQ multiplex PCR; TCRdb holds only in-frame clones, not every one. The sample records 150,000 to 200,000 clones, around 86% being singletons. Sequenced: PBMCs or T cells enriched from blood (not recorded which). These receptors all stem from a woman aged 25-40 years who had recovered from COVID-19. Both conserved end residues are part of each CDR3.

v_call	j_call	cdr3_aa
TRBV3-1/TRBV3-2	TRBJ2-2	CASSQELTGGRGELFF
TRBV6-2/TRBV6-3	TRBJ2-7	CASSYGAGRMFYEQYF
TRBV7-9	TRBJ2-1	CASSLGASGTNEQFF
TRBV5-6	TRBJ2-2	CASSPGTGYLNTGELFF
TRBV28	TRBJ1-6	CASSLAGKTNSPLHF
TRBV5-1	TRBJ2-1	CASSPGLLNEQFF
TRBV6-5	TRBJ1-2	CASSYSNRNGYTF
TRBV2	TRBJ1-1	CAGTGALNTEAFF
TRBV2	TRBJ2-7	CASSGQGQSPEQYF
TRBV21-1	TRBJ1-5	CASSTLIRVESQPQHF
TRBV2	TRBJ1-2	CASATGLYGYTF
TRBV19	TRBJ2-7	CASKGSGDIYEQYF
TRBV28	TRBJ2-6	CASSGGDSSSGANVLTF
TRBV6-5	TRBJ2-1	CASSLGGVYNEQFF
TRBV4-1	TRBJ2-1	CASSTLLTGLSYNEQFF
TRBV4-1	TRBJ1-2	CASSQDSSADYGYTF
TRBV10-3	TRBJ2-1	CAISWSGLALHNEQFF
TRBV9	TRBJ2-7	CASSVALSSYEQYF
TRBV10-3	TRBJ2-3	CAISDSRDRGFTDTQYF
TRBV5-1	TRBJ1-2	CASSLSPAGSNYGYTF
TRBV18	TRBJ1-5	CASSQTGDQPQHF
TRBV28	TRBJ2-7	CASSSPRQGGIKFQYF
TRBV23-1	TRBJ2-7	CASRPTGTVSYEQYF